What follows are 20 T cell receptor beta chains derived from one specimen sequenced in a study of shared clonotypes between healthy human individuals. The data were produced by immunoSEQ multiplex PCR, yet TCRdb's version contains in-frame clones alone and is incomplete. The repertoire holds over a million clones, with approximately 80% as singletons. Source material: memory CD4+ T cells from PBMCs. As for subset: CD45RA-negative fraction. The origin of the receptors is a man aged 18 to 30 in good health. Some clones in this sample may be carry-over from other donors' samples.

The chain couples TRBV28 to TRBJ2-5; maybe TRBD2 (7 bases). Trimming stripped 2 bases from V and 5 bases from J, with 18 bases between. The CDR3 runs 16 residues. Germline CDR1 MDHEN, CDR2 SYDVKM. CDR3 amino acids: CASSLGGAGAGETQYF. DNA for the CDR3: TGTGCCAGCAGTTTAGGGGGGGCGGGAGCCGGGGAGACCCAGTACTTC.

This chain links TRBV2 with TRBJ2-2, with D maybe TRBD1 (6 bases). From germline, CDR1 is SNHLY and CDR2 FYNNEI. The CDR3 sequence is 13 residues long. Trimming stripped 2 bases from V and 5 bases from J, with 6 bases between. The CDR3 loop reads CASSEQGTGELFF. In DNA form, the CDR3 reads TGTGCCAGCAGTGAACAGGGGACCGGGGAGCTGTTTTTT.

As concerns this clone: At the DNA level, this CDR3 is encoded by other sequences in the same sample as well. V and J are TRBV29-1 and TRBJ2-1; 9 bases agree with TRBD2. The CDR3 is made up of 13 amino acids. The V gene end was trimmed by 4 bases and the J gene end by 7 bases; junction bases not matched to a gene: 5. CDR1 SQVTM and CDR2 ANQGSEA come from the germline V gene. Written as DNA, the CDR3 is TGCAGCGTTGGTAGCGGGAGTGGGAATGAGCAGTTCTTC. Residues: CSVGSGSGNEQFF.

This chain uses TRBV29-1 with TRBJ2-3; D assignment may be TRBD1 or TRBD2 (5 bases each). In germline, CDR1 is SQVTM, CDR2 ANQGSEA. The CDR3 is 13 amino acids. Deletions cut 6 bases from V and 2 bases from J, with 12 bases between. CDR3 DNA sequence: TGCAGCGTAATGCCGGGACCCACAGATACGCAGTATTTT. It specifies CSVMPGPTDTQYF.

The CDR3 region has the DNA TGTGCCAGCAGCGTAGGAAATAGCGGGAGTCGGGATACGCAGTATTTT. Translation gives CASSVGNSGSRDTQYF. J is TRBJ2-3 and V is TRBV9, with 9 bases identical to TRBD2. The CDR3 has 16 residues. V lost 0 bases to trimming and J lost 6 bases; unmatched junction nucleotides: 8. Germline values: CDR1 SGDLS, CDR2 YYNGEE.

This chain uses TRBV4-1 with TRBJ1-1, with 12 positions matching TRBD1. Germline V gene lookup returns CDR1 MGHRA and CDR2 YSYEKL. V was clipped by 6 bases and J by 0 bases; unmatched bases: 5. This CDR3 has 16 residues. The CDR3 bases are TGCGCCAGCAGTCTGGGACAGGGGGCGATGAACACTGAAGCTTTCTTT. Its translation: CASSLGQGAMNTEAFF.

This clone occurred once. The rearrangement uses TRBV7-2 and TRBJ1-5; TRBD1 aligns across 10 bases. Per the germline V gene, CDR1 is SGHTA and CDR2 is FQGNSA. The length of the CDR3 is 17 residues. The V and J ends lost 5 bases and 6 bases, in that order; junction bases with no gene match: 13. Here the CDR3 reads CASSKSGGQGRGQPQHF. The CDR3 bases are TGTGCCAGCAGCAAAAGTGGGGGACAGGGGAGGGGTCAGCCCCAGCATTTT.

The chain combines TRBV4-1 with TRBJ1-5; the D gene is possibly TRBD1 (5 bases). Trimming removed 1 base from V and 9 bases from J, with 22 bases in between. There are 17 residues in the CDR3. CDR1 and CDR2 from the germline V gene are MGHRA and YSYEKL. CDR3 sequence (DNA): TGCGCCAGCAGCCAAGGTTTGGGGTCGACCGCCCAGGGGCCCCAGCATTTT. It yields the protein CASSQGLGSTAQGPQHF.

The genes are TRBV7-9 and TRBJ2-2; D is perhaps TRBD2 (5 bases). Deletions cut 4 bases from V and 4 bases from J, with 13 bases between. The CDR3 consists of 15 residues. Germline V gene sequence: CDR1 SEHNR, CDR2 FQNEAQ (reference sequence). The CDR3 sequence: CASSSKGLPTGELFF. The CDR3 DNA follows: TGTGCCAGCAGCTCCAAAGGACTCCCCACCGGGGAGCTGTTTTTT.

The J gene is TRBJ2-7, the V gene TRBV7-2; TRBD2 aligns across 8 bases. J gave up 2 bases and V 1 base, and 7 bases lay outside the gene matches. Germline V gene lookup returns CDR1 SGHTA and CDR2 FQGNSA. The CDR3 has 16 residues. CDR3 sequence: CASSLGATSVTYEQYF. Written as DNA, the CDR3 is TGTGCCAGCAGCTTAGGGGCGACTAGCGTAACCTACGAGCAGTACTTC. The variable domain in full, with the rest retrieved from reference TRBV7-2 and TRBJ2-7, is GAGVSQSPSNKVTEKGKDVELRCDPISGHTALYWYRQSLGQGLEFLIYFQGNSAPDKSGLPSDRFSAERTGGSVSTLTIQRTQQEDSAVYLCASSLGATSVTYEQYFGPGTRLTVT.

The chain joins TRBV29-1 to TRBJ1-2, with 10 bases that match TRBD1. Trimming at V came to 6 bases and at J to 4 bases, leaving 8 bases not matched to a gene. Germline lookup yields CDR1 SQVTM and CDR2 ANQGSEA. The CDR3 spans 14 residues. CDR3 coding DNA: TGCAGCGTGGGACAGGGGCCATCTGGCTATGGCTACACCTTC. This encodes CSVGQGPSGYGYTF. Looking up the rest from reference TRBV29-1 and TRBJ1-2 gives the full variable domain: SAVISQKPSRDICQRGTSLTIQCQVDSQVTMMFWYRQQPGQSLTLIATANQGSEATYESGFVIDKFPISRPNLTFSTLTVSNMSPEDSSIYLCSVGQGPSGYGYTFGSGTRLTVV.

The chain carries TRBV9 and TRBJ2-7, with D perhaps matching TRBD2 (5 bases). The germline V gene has CDR1 SGDLS and CDR2 YYNGEE. V lost 0 bases, J lost 2 bases, and 12 bases lay in between. The CDR3 has 15 amino acids. The CDR3 sequence: CASSVENGVTYEQYF. DNA of the CDR3: TGTGCCAGCAGCGTAGAAAACGGGGTGACCTACGAGCAGTACTTC.

The V call is TRBV6-6, the J call TRBJ1-4; 8 bases are shared with TRBD1. V was pared by 6 bases and J by 8 bases, with 11 bases of the junction left unmatched. The CDR3 length is 15 residues. The germline gives CDR1 MNHNY, CDR2 SVGAGI (reference sequence). CDR3 in amino acids: CASRSYRGEEEKLFF. In DNA, the CDR3 is TGTGCCAGCAGATCGTACAGGGGGGAGGAGGAAAAACTGTTTTTT.

The rearrangement joins TRBV11-2 to TRBJ1-1; no firm D call. Germline V gene sequence: CDR1 SGHAT, CDR2 FQNNGV. The length of the CDR3 is 14 residues. Trimming took off 1 base at V and 5 bases at J, with 11 bases between the two ends. The CDR3, as DNA: TGTGCCAGCAGCTTAGCCGGGTTCGGTACTGAAGCTTTCTTT. Protein sequence: CASSLAGFGTEAFF.

A single count supports this clone. The gene calls are TRBV7-2 and TRBJ2-7, with D unresolved. CDR3 length: 14 amino acids. The germline gives CDR1 SGHTA, CDR2 FQGNSA. The ends were cut back, 0 bases at V and 6 bases at J, with 12 bases in the middle. The CDR3 DNA reads as TGTGCCAGCAGCTTAGCTGGCAGCGATGGCGAGCAGTACTTC. It specifies CASSLAGSDGEQYF. Filled out from reference TRBV7-2 and TRBJ2-7, the complete variable domain reads GAGVSQSPSNKVTEKGKDVELRCDPISGHTALYWYRQSLGQGLEFLIYFQGNSAPDKSGLPSDRFSAERTGGSVSTLTIQRTQQEDSAVYLCASSLAGSDGEQYFGPGTRLTVT.

Of note for this clone: The sample has other DNA sequences that encode this CDR3 too. This chain links TRBV2 with TRBJ2-2; D ambiguous. This CDR3 contains 13 residues. Trimming pared 6 bases from V and 0 bases from J, leaving 5 bases between. Germline CDR1 SNHLY, CDR2 FYNNEI. As DNA, the CDR3 is TGTGCCAGCAGCACATCGAACACCGGGGAGCTGTTTTTT. Protein product: CASSTSNTGELFF.

V gene TRBV5-1 combines with J gene TRBJ1-2; D is unresolved. V shed 0 bases and J shed 1 base, with 13 bases lying between them. Germline V gene lookup returns CDR1 SGHRS and CDR2 YFSETQ. This CDR3 is 16 amino acids long. The CDR3 loop is CASSLGRSPVNYGYTF. The CDR3 DNA reads TGCGCCAGCAGCTTGGGTAGGTCCCCGGTTAACTATGGCTACACCTTC.

This clone occurred a few times. The V and J genes are TRBV2 and TRBJ1-1; no definite D call. The CDR3 length is 14 residues. CDR1 SNHLY and CDR2 FYNNEI come from the germline V gene. V lost 2 bases and J lost 1, with 8 bases in between. The CDR3 here is CASSERAGNTEAFF. Written as DNA, the CDR3 is TGTGCCAGCAGTGAACGGGCCGGGAACACTGAAGCTTTCTTT.

The CDR3 region is CASSSTTASQGHEQFF. In nucleotides, the CDR3 is TGTGCCAGCAGCTCGACAACGGCTAGCCAAGGCCATGAGCAGTTCTTC. The chain employs TRBV9 and TRBJ2-1, with TRBD2 as a possible D gene (5 bases). The ends were cut back, 4 bases at V and 8 bases at J, with 22 bases in the middle. Germline V gene data show CDR1 as SGDLS and CDR2 as YYNGEE. This CDR3 contains 16 residues.

This chain joins TRBV27 and TRBJ1-2, with D hard to call. Looked up from germline, CDR1 is MNHEY and CDR2 is SMNVEV (reference sequence). Trimming shortened V by 6 bases and J by 4 bases, and 15 bases separated the two germline ends. The CDR3 extends over 14 amino acids. CDR3 region: CASSPSREGYGYTF. CDR3 sequence (DNA): TGTGCCAGCAGCCCTTCTAGAGAGGGCTATGGCTACACCTTC.